This T cell receptor beta chain was recovered during a study of blood T cells in healthy people across ages. Whole-study findings and limits: Naive T cell percentage showed a strong correlation with TCR beta diversity. Long-lived and aged donors differed, with more naive CD4+ cells and higher diversity in the long-lived.

Each sample used at least 6 million PBMCs. Germline CDR1 MNHEY, CDR2 SVGEGT. The CDR3 covers 16 residues. The V gene lost 4 bases and the J gene lost 2 bases, with 15 bases spanning the gap. About this clonotype: Antigen unknown.

A second PCR, run for 7 to 11 cycles, used a sample-barcoded 5' primer plus a J-beta primer mix. TCRdb reanalysed the 5' RACE reads using MiXCR and keeps one entry per CDR3 protein. The sample shows almost 1 million distinct CDR3 sequences, about 53% of them seen only once. The sample comprised blood. This TCR derives from a woman between 55 and 75 years old in good health. The genes are TRBV6-2 or TRBV6-3 and TRBJ2-1; D unclear. CDR3 amino acids: CASSSSASWAYNEQFF. CDR3 coding DNA: TGTGCCAGCAGTTCCTCAGCGTCTTGGGCCTACAATGAGCAGTTCTTC.